This T cell receptor (beta chain) stems from a study of identical twins. Study-level findings and limits: Within cord blood, abundant beta clonotypes carried fewer insertions, but memory repertoires showed no such trend.

The CDR3 totals 15 residues. Trimming at V came to 6 bases and at J to 4 bases, leaving 11 bases not matched to a gene. TCRdb re-analysed the 5' RACE reads in MiXCR, keeping a single row per CDR3 protein. The sample consists of about 470,000 distinct CDR3 sequences, 20% to 25% of them appearing once. As to this clonotype: Its antigen remains unidentified.

The donor group consisted entirely of healthy Caucasians. These data were also reused for a study on T cells expressing NK-cell markers. That investigation notes: Once again these clonotypes came out on top in the CD3+CD56-NKG2C+ fraction of several donors.

The TCR comes from a woman under 30 in good health. The chain employs TRBV12-3 or TRBV12-4 and TRBJ2-7; 8 nucleotides agree with TRBD2. Sequencing used CD4+ T cells sorted from blood. The CDR3 region is CASSTPGTSIYEQYF. The DNA of the CDR3 is TGTGCCAGCAGCACCCCCGGGACTAGTATTTACGAGCAGTACTTC.